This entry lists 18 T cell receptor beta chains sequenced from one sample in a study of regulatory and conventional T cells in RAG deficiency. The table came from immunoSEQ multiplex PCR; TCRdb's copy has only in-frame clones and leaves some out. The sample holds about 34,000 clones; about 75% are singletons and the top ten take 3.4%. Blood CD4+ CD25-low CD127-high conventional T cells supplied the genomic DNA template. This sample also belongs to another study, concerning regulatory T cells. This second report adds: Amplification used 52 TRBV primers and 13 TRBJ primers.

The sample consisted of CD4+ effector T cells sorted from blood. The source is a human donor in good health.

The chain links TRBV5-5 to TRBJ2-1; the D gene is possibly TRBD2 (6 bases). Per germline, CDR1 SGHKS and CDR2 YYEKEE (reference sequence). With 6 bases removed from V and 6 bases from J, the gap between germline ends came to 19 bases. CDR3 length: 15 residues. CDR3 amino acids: CASTRTPGRFNEQFF. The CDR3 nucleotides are TGTGCCAGCACCCGGACCCCAGGGAGGTTCAATGAGCAGTTCTTC.

The CDR3 loop is CASAKAGTRTDTQYF. The CDR3 nucleotides are TGTGCCAGCGCGAAAGCGGGGACCCGCACAGATACGCAGTATTTT. The V call is TRBV19, the J call TRBJ2-3; 7 bases line up with TRBD2. V lost 9 bases and J lost 1; bases outside the gene matches: 10. The germline gives CDR1 LNHDA, CDR2 SQIVND (reference sequence). The CDR3 is made up of 15 amino acids.

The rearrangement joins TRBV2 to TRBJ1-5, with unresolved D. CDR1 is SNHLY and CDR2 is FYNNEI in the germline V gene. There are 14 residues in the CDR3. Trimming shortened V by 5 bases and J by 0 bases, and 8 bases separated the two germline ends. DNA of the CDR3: TGTGCCAGCAGTCCAGACTATAGCAATCAGCCCCAGCATTTT. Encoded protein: CASSPDYSNQPQHF.

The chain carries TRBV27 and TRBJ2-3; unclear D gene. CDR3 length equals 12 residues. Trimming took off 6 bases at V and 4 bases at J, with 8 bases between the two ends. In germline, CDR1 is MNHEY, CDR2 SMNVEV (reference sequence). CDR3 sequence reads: CASSLRSDTQYF. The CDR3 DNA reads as TGTGCCAGCAGCCTCAGATCAGATACGCAGTATTTT.

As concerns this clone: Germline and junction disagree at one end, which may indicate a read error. Written as DNA, the CDR3 is TGTGCTAGCAGCCCACTAGCGGGGGGTCGTGATACGCAGTATTTT. Residues: CASSPLAGGRDTQYF. The chain couples TRBV7-7 to TRBJ2-3; 12 bases line up with TRBD2. This CDR3 is built from 15 residues. Germline CDR1 and CDR2: SSHAT and FNYEAQ (reference sequence).

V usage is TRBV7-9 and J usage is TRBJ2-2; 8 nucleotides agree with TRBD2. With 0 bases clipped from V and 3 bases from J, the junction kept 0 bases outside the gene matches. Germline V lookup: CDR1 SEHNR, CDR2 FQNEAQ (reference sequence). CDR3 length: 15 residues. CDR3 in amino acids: CASSLALADTGELFF. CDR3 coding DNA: TGTGCCAGCAGCTTAGCACTAGCGGACACCGGGGAGCTGTTTTTT.

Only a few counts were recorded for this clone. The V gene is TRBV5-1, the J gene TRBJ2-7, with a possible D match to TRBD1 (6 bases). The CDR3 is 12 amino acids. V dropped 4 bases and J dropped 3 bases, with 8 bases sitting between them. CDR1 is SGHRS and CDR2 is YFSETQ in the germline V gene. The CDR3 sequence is CASSPQGYEQYF. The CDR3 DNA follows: TGCGCCAGCAGCCCACAGGGCTACGAGCAGTACTTC.

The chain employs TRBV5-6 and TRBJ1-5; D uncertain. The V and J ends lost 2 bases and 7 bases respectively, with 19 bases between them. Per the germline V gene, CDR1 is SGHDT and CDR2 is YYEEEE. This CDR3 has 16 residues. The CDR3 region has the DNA TGTGCCAGCAGCTTACGACAAACCCGACGGGAACAGCCCCAGCATTTT. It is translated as CASSLRQTRREQPQHF.

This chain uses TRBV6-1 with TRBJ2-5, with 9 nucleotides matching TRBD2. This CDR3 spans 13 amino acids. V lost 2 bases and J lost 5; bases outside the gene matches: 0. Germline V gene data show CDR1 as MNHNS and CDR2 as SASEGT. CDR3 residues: CASSELAGETQYF. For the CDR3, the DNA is TGTGCCAGCAGTGAACTAGCGGGGGAGACCCAGTACTTC.

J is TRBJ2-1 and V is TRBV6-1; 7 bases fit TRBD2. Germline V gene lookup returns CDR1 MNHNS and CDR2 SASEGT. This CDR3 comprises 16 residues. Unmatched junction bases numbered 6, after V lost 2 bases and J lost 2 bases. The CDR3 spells CASSESGGAPYNEQFF. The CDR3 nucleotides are TGTGCCAGCAGTGAATCGGGGGGAGCCCCCTACAATGAGCAGTTCTTC.

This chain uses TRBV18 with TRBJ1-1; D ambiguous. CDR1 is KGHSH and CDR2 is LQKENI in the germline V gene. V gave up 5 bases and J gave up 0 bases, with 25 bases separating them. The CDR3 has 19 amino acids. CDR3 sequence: CASSATRQGPLTMNTEAFF. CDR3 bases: TGTGCCAGCTCAGCCACGCGACAAGGGCCCCTCACCATGAACACTGAAGCTTTCTTT.

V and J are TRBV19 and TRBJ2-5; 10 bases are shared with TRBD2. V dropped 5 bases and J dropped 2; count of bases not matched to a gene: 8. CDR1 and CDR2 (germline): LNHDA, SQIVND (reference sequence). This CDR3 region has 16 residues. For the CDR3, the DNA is TGTGCCAGTAGTTTATTAGCGGGGGGAATACAAGAGACCCAGTACTTC. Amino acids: CASSLLAGGIQETQYF.

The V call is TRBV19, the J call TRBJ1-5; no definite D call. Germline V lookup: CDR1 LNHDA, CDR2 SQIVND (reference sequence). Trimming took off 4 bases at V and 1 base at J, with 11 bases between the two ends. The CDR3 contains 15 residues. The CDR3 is CASSSQPLSNQPQHF. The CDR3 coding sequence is TGTGCCAGTAGTAGCCAGCCTCTGAGCAATCAGCCCCAGCATTTT.

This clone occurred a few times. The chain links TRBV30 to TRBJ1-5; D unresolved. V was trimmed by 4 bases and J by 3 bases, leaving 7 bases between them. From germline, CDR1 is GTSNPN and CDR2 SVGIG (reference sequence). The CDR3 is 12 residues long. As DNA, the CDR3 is TGTGCCTGGAAGGGCCTCAATCAGCCCCAGCATTTT. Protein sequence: CAWKGLNQPQHF.

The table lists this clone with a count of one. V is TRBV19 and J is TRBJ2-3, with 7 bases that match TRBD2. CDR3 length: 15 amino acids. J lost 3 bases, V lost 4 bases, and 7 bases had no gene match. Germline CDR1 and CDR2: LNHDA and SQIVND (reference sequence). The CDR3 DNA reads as TGTGCCAGTAGTAAGAGTCGGGGGGTGACAGATACGCAGTATTTT. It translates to CASSKSRGVTDTQYF.

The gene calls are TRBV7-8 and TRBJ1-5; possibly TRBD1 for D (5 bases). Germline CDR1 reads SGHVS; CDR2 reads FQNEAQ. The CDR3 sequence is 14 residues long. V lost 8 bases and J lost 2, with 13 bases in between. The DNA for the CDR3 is TGTGCCAGCTCCCCCGCGGGGGGCAATCAGCCCCAGCATTTT. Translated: CASSPAGGNQPQHF.

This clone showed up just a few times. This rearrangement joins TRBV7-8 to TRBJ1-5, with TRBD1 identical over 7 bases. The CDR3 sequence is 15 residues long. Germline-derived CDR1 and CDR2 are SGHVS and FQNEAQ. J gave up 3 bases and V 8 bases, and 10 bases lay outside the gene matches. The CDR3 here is CASGRDRLINQPQHF. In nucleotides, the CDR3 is TGTGCCAGCGGCCGGGACAGACTGATCAATCAGCCCCAGCATTTT.

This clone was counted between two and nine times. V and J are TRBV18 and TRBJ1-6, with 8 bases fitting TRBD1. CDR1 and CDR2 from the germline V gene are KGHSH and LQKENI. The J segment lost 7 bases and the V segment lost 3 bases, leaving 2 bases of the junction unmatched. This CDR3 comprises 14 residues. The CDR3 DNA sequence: TGTGCCAGCTCACCGGGGACAGGAAATTCACCCCTCCACTTT. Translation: CASSPGTGNSPLHF. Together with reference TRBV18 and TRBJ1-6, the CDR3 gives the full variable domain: NAGVMQNPRHLVRRRGQEARLRCSPMKGHSHVYWYRQLPEEGLKFMVYLQKENIIDESGMPKERFSAEFPKEGPSILRIQQVVRGDSAAYFCASSPGTGNSPLHFGNGTRLTVT.